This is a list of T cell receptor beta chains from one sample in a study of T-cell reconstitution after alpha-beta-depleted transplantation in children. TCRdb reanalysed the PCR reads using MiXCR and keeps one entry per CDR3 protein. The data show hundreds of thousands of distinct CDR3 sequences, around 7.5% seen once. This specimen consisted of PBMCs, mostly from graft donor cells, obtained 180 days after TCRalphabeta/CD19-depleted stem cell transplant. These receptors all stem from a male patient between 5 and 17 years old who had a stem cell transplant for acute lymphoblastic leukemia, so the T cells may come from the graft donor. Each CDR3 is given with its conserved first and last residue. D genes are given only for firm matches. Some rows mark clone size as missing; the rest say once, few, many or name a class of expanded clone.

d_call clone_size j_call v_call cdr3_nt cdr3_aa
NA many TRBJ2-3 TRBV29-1 TGCAGCGTGTACGGGACTTACCACACAGATACGCAGTATTTT CSVYGTYHTDTQYF
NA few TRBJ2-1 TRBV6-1 TGTGCCAGCAGTGCTACGGGCCCCTGGGGTGAGCAGTTCTTC CASSATGPWGEQFF
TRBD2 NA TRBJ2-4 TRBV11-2 TGTGCCAGCACCCTGGATCCACTAGCGGGGGGGTTCGGTGGTGGGAAAAACATTCAGTACTTC CASTLDPLAGGFGGGKNIQYF
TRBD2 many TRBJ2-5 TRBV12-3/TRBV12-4 TGTGCCAGCAGTTTATTTCCCCCGCGGACTAGCGGAATCTTAGGATCCGGAGAGACCCAGTACTTC CASSLFPPRTSGILGSGETQYF
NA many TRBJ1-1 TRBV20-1 TGCAGTGCTAGAGATTGGCGTGCGGTGGAAAACACTGAAGCTTTCTTT CSARDWRAVENTEAFF
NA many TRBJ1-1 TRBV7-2 TGTGCCAGCAGCTTAGGACCACTTTGGAACACTGAAGCTTTCTTT CASSLGPLWNTEAFF
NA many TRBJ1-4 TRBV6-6 TGTGCCAGCGCCCTCTACAATGAAAAACTGTTTTTT CASALYNEKLFF
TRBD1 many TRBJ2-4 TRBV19 TGTGCCAGTAACCCGACAGGGGGCGCGAAAAACATTCAGTACTTC CASNPTGGAKNIQYF
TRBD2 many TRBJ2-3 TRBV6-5 TGTGCCAGCAGCTACTCCTTGCGGGGAGGGACAGATACGCAGTATTTT CASSYSLRGGTDTQYF
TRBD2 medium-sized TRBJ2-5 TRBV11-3 TGTGCCAGCAGCTTAGGAACTAGCGGGGGGATGAATCCCAAAGAGACCCAGTACTTC CASSLGTSGGMNPKETQYF
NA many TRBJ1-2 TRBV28 TGTGCCAGCAGTTCTAGCCCCTCAGGTCCCTTTTATGGCTACACCTTC CASSSSPSGPFYGYTF
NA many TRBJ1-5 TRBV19 TGTGCCAGTAGTTTCCGGGGTACCTATCAGCCCCAGCATTTT CASSFRGTYQPQHF
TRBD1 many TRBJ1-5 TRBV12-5 TGTGCTAGTGGGGTGACAGGGGTCAATCAGCCCCAGCATTTT CASGVTGVNQPQHF
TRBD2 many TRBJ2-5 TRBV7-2 TGTGCCAGCAGCACAAGGACTAGCGATCGGGCAGAGACCCAGTACTTC CASSTRTSDRAETQYF
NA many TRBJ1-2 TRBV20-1 TGCAGTGCTAGATCCTTGGGGATGGGCTATGGCTACACCTTC CSARSLGMGYGYTF
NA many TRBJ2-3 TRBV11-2 TGTGCCAGCACCTCCCGCCCCCCGGCGGGTACGCAGTATTTT CASTSRPPAGTQYF
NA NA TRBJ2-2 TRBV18 TGTGCCAGCTCAAGACTGGAGGGCCCCGGGGAGCTGTTTTTT CASSRLEGPGELFF
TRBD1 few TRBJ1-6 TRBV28 TGTGCCAGCACCGGCCGGGACAGGGGGTTTAATTCACCCCTCCACTTT CASTGRDRGFNSPLHF
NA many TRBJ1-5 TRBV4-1 TGCGCCAGCAGCCTACAGGGAGTTGGCAATCAGCCCCAGCATTTT CASSLQGVGNQPQHF
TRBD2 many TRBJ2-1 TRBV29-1 TGCAGCGTTGAAGATGAGACTAGCGGGAACTACAATGAGCAGTTCTTC CSVEDETSGNYNEQFF
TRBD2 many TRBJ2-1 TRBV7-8 TGTGCCAGCAGCTCCGGACTAGCGGAATACAATGAGCAGTTCTTC CASSSGLAEYNEQFF
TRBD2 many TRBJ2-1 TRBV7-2 TGTGCCAGCAGCTTAGCCCGGACTAGCGGGAGTAGCGAGCAGTTCTTC CASSLARTSGSSEQFF
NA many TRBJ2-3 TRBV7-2 TGTGCCAGCAGCCTCCCATCCGGGGGCACAGATACGCAGTATTTT CASSLPSGGTDTQYF
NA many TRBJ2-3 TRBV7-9 TGTGCCAGCAGCTCCTTAGGTGGGGGCTCCACAGATACGCAGTATTTT CASSSLGGGSTDTQYF
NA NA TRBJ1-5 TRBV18 TGTGCCAGCTCACCTTCGGATTATAGCAATCAGCCCCAGCATTTT CASSPSDYSNQPQHF
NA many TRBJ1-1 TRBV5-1 TGCGCCAGCAGCTTGGAGCCCGACAGGACTCGCGGGAGAGCTTTCTTT CASSLEPDRTRGRAFF
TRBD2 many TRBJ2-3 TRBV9 TGTGCCAGCAGCGCGAGCGGGGCGAAAGATACGCAGTATTTT CASSASGAKDTQYF
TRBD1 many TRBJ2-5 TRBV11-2 TGTGCCAGCAGCTCCCTCCGGGACAGGGGGGACCAAGAGACCCAGTACTTC CASSSLRDRGDQETQYF
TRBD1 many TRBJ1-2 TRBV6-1 TGTGCCAGCAGTGGGACAGGGCGTGCCCCCTATGGCTACACCTTC CASSGTGRAPYGYTF
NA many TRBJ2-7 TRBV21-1 TGTGCCAGCCCCTCCCAGGCAGGGACAGACTCCTACGAGCAGTACTTC CASPSQAGTDSYEQYF
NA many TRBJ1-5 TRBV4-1 TGCGCCAGCAGCCCAGCTGGGGCCCCTTTCAATCAGCCCCAGCATTTT CASSPAGAPFNQPQHF
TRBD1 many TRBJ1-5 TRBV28 TGTGCCAGCAGTTTAGCTGGACAGGGGTCCAACCAGCCCCAGCATTTT CASSLAGQGSNQPQHF
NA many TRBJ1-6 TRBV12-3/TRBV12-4 TGTGCCAGCAGTTTCGGGGGTTCACCCCTCCACTTT CASSFGGSPLHF
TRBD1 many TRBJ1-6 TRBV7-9 TGTGCCAGCAGCCCCGTGACAGGGCCCAATTCACCCCTCCACTTT CASSPVTGPNSPLHF
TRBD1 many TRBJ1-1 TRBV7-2 TGTGCCAGCAGCTTCCGGACAGGGAGGGGGGACACTGAAGCTTTCTTT CASSFRTGRGDTEAFF
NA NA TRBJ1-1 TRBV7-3 TGTGCCAGCAGCTTCGGGACTGTGGGCACTGAAGCTTTCTTT CASSFGTVGTEAFF
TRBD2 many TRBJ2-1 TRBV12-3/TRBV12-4 TGTGCCAGCAGATCTAGCGGGAGGACCGCCTACAATGAGCAGTTCTTC CASRSSGRTAYNEQFF
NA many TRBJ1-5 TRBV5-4 TGTGCCAGCAGCTTGAAGGGATCCCATCAGCCCCAGCATTTT CASSLKGSHQPQHF
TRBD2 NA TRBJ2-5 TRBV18 TGTGCCAGCTCCCCTCCGACGGGGGGGATAGAGGAGACCCAGTACTTC CASSPPTGGIEETQYF
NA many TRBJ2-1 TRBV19 TGTGCCAGTACCACCTCTCGGACACTGGGTCACGGTGAGCAGTTCTTC CASTTSRTLGHGEQFF
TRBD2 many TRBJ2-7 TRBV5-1 TGCGCCAGCAGCGAGAGCGGGGGGCCGGAGCAGTACTTC CASSESGGPEQYF
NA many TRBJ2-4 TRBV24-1 TGTGCCACCAGTGATTGGGCGCACCTGAAAGCCAAAAACATTCAGTACTTC CATSDWAHLKAKNIQYF
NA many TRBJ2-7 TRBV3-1 TGTGCCAGCAGCCAAGACGGGATTCACTACTACGAGCAGTACTTC CASSQDGIHYYEQYF
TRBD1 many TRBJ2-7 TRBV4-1 TGCGCCAGCAGCCAAACCGGGACAGGGTCAGCCTACGAGCAGTACTTC CASSQTGTGSAYEQYF
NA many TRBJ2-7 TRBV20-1 TGCAGTGCTAGAGATCGGGGGACACGCAACTACGAGCAGTACTTC CSARDRGTRNYEQYF
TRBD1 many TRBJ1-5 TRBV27 TGTGCCAGCAGTCAACTGACAGGGAACAGCAATCAGCCCCAGCATTTT CASSQLTGNSNQPQHF
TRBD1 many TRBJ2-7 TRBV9 TGTGCCAGCAGCGAAAGGACAGGACCCTCCTACGAGCAGTACTTC CASSERTGPSYEQYF
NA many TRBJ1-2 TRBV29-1 TGCCTCGTAACGGGCGGGGGGCGCTCTGACTATGGCTACACCTTC CLVTGGGRSDYGYTF
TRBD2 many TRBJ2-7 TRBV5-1 TGCGCCAGCAGGTCACTAGCGGGCCACTACGAGCAGTACTTC CASRSLAGHYEQYF